A selection of T cell receptor beta chains follows, all from one sample in a study of cytomegalovirus exposure and HLA in healthy donors. Data came from immunoSEQ multiplex PCR; TCRdb stores just in-frame clones and leaves some out. The sample consists of about 130,000 clones, approximately 75% of them appearing once. The sequenced sample was PBMCs. The receptor set was obtained from a woman in her 50s in good health and CMV-seronegative. The CDR3 runs from the conserved cysteine through the conserved F or W. The order of the fields is clone size, V gene, D gene, J gene, CDR3 protein, CDR3 DNA. The D gene is left open where the match is weak. Expanded clones get a size class; other rows say once, few or many, or leave the size out.

>-|TRBV7-6|TRBD1|TRBJ1-4
CASSPTGGEKLFF
TGTGCCAGCAGCCCGACAGGGGGCGAGAAACTGTTTTTT
>-|TRBV6-5|-|TRBJ2-2
CASMRNGGAGELFF
TGTGCCAGCATGCGAAACGGTGGAGCCGGGGAGCTGTTTTTT
>-|TRBV9|-|TRBJ2-2
CASSADSRTLGTGELFF
TGTGCCAGCAGCGCGGACAGCCGGACCCTCGGCACCGGGGAGCTGTTTTTT
>-|TRBV7-8|TRBD1|TRBJ1-3
CASSLQGATGNTIYF
TGTGCCAGCAGCCTACAGGGGGCGACTGGAAACACCATATATTTT
>-|TRBV15|TRBD1|TRBJ1-2
CATSRETGGVDGYTF
TGTGCCACCAGCAGAGAAACAGGGGGCGTGGACGGCTACACCTTC
>-|TRBV7-2|-|TRBJ2-5
CASEGILGSGGTQYF
TGTGCCAGCGAGGGTATACTCGGGAGTGGCGGGACCCAGTACTTC
>-|TRBV2|-|TRBJ1-2
CASSETGFGYTF
TGTGCCAGCAGTGAAACAGGGTTTGGCTACACCTTC
>once|TRBV6-6|-|TRBJ2-3
CASRNPGQPDTQYF
TGTGCCAGCAGGAATCCGGGACAACCCGATACGCAGTATTTT
>-|TRBV6-5|-|TRBJ1-2
CASSSTAYGYTF
TGTGCCAGCAGTAGTACAGCCTATGGCTACACCTTC
>few|TRBV29-1|-|TRBJ1-2
CSVELRGQNWEGYTF
TGCAGCGTTGAATTGAGAGGACAGAACTGGGAAGGCTACACCTTC
>-|TRBV19|TRBD1|TRBJ2-2
CASKDRGQFAGELFF
TGTGCCAGTAAGGACAGGGGTCAGTTTGCCGGGGAGCTGTTTTTT
>-|TRBV6-6|-|TRBJ2-4
CASRRGQDLNIQYF
TGTGCCAGCAGACGTGGACAAGATCTAAACATTCAGTACTTC
>-|TRBV10-3|TRBD1|TRBJ2-7
CATSEGQGVEQYF
TGTGCCACCTCCGAGGGACAGGGGGTTGAGCAGTACTTC
>-|TRBV2|-|TRBJ2-5
CASRAEASSQETQYF
TGTGCCAGCCGCGCCGAGGCTAGCAGCCAAGAGACCCAGTACTTC